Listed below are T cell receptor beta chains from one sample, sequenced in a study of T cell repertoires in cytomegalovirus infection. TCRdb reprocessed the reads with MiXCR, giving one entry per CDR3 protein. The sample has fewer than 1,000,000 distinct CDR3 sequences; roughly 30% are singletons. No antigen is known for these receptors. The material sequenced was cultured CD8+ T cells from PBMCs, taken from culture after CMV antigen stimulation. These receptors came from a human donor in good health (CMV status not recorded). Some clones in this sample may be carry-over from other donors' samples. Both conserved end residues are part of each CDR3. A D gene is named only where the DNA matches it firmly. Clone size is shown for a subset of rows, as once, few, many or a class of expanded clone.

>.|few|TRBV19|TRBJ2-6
CASTLGANVLTF
TGTGCCAGTACCCTTGGGGCCAACGTCCTGACTTTC
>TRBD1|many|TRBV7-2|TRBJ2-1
CASSKDRAHRVGEQFF
TGTGCCAGCAGCAAGGACAGGGCGCACCGAGTGGGTGAGCAGTTCTTC
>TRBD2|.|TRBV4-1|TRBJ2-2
CASSQEGLLNTGELFF
TGCGCCAGCAGCCAAGAGGGACTACTTAACACCGGGGAGCTGTTTTTT
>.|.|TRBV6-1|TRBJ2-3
CASSEIAETLTDTQYF
TGTGCCAGCAGTGAGATAGCGGAGACCCTCACAGATACGCAGTATTTT
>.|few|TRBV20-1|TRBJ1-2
CSARDAGDTYGYTF
TGCAGTGCTAGAGATGCAGGGGATACCTATGGCTACACCTTC
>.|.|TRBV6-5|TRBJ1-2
CASSTGQTYGYTF
TGTGCCAGCAGTACTGGACAGACCTATGGCTACACCTTC
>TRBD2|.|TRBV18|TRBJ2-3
CASSLAGAPTDTQYF
TGTGCCAGCTCCCTAGCGGGGGCCCCCACAGATACGCAGTATTTT
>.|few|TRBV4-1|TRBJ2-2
CASSQERAPGVAGELFF
TGCGCCAGCAGCCAAGAAAGAGCGCCAGGGGTGGCCGGGGAGCTGTTTTTT
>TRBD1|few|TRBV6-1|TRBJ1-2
CASSGPTGGDGYTF
TGTGCCAGCAGTGGACCGACAGGGGGCGATGGCTACACCTTC
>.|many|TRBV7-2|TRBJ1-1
CASSFGGSPNTEAFF
TGTGCCAGCAGCTTTGGGGGATCCCCGAACACTGAAGCTTTCTTT
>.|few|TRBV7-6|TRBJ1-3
CASSLNRRGRSGNTIYF
TGTGCCAGCAGCTTAAATCGCAGGGGCCGCTCTGGAAACACCATATATTTT
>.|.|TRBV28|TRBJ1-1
CASSIKNTEAFF
TGTGCCAGCAGCATTAAGAACACTGAAGCTTTCTTT
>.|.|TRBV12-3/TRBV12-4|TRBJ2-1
CASIYSYNEQFF
TGTGCCAGCATCTACTCCTACAATGAGCAGTTCTTC
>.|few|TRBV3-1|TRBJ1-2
CASSQASWVDGYTF
TGTGCCAGCAGCCAAGCATCATGGGTCGATGGCTACACCTTC
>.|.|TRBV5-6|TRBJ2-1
CASSLGLLGEQFF
TGTGCCAGCAGCTTAGGACTGCTTGGTGAGCAGTTCTTC
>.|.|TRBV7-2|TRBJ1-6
CASSLVPADRPNSPLHF
TGTGCCAGCAGCTTAGTACCAGCTGACCGCCCAAATTCACCCCTCCACTTT
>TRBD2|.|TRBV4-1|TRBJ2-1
CASSQKSGAVYNEQFF
TGCGCCAGCAGCCAAAAAAGCGGGGCGGTCTACAATGAGCAGTTCTTC
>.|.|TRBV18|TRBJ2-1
CASSLQGLDYPSEDEQFF
TGTGCCAGCTCACTACAGGGGCTGGACTACCCAAGCGAGGATGAGCAGTTCTTC
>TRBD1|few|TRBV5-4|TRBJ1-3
CASSAIPGQHSGNTIYF
TGTGCCAGCAGCGCTATCCCGGGACAGCACTCTGGAAACACCATATATTTT
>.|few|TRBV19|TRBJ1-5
CASSIPQGGQPQHF
TGTGCCAGTAGTATTCCCCAGGGAGGCCAGCCCCAGCATTTT
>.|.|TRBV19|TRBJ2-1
CASSSRIWEQFF
TGTGCCAGTAGCAGCCGGATTTGGGAGCAGTTCTTC
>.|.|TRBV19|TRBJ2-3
CASSYVYTDTQYF
TGTGCCAGTAGTTACGTATACACAGATACGCAGTATTTT
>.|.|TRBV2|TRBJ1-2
CASSETVPSNYGYTF
TGTGCCAGCAGTGAGACAGTCCCCTCTAACTATGGCTACACCTTC
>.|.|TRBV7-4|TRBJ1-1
CASSFGEGLWMNTEAFF
TGTGCCAGCAGCTTTGGGGAGGGACTCTGGATGAACACTGAAGCTTTCTTT
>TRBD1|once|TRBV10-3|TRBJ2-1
CAIRDSRTGGPTTFYNEQFF
TGTGCCATCAGGGATTCGAGGACAGGGGGGCCCACAACCTTCTACAATGAGCAGTTCTTC
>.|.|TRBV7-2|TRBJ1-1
CASSPWVRLMNTEAFF
TGTGCCAGCAGCCCTTGGGTGCGATTGATGAACACTGAAGCTTTCTTT
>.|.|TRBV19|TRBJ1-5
CASSIHGGVNQPQHF
TGTGCCAGTAGTATACACGGAGGGGTCAATCAGCCCCAGCATTTT
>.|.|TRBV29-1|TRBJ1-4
CSVGQLNEKLFF
TGCAGCGTTGGACAGCTTAATGAAAAACTGTTTTTT
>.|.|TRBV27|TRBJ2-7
CASRRGVAHEQYF
TGTGCCAGCAGACGAGGGGTGGCTCACGAGCAGTACTTC
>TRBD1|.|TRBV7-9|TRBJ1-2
CASSHRQGAYYGYTF
TGTGCCAGCAGCCATCGACAGGGGGCTTACTATGGCTACACCTTC
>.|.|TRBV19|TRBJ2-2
CASSIEDGGTGELFF
TGTGCCAGTAGTATAGAGGACGGAGGCACCGGGGAGCTGTTTTTT
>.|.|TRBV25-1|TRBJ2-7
CASTGVRSYEQYF
TGTGCCAGTACAGGAGTTAGGAGCTACGAGCAGTACTTC
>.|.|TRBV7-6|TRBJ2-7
CASSFHPPRGLSREQYF
TGTGCCAGCAGCTTCCACCCCCCCAGGGGATTGTCCCGCGAGCAGTACTTC
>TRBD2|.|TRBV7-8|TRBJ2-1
CASSMRTSGGGNEQFF
TGTGCCAGCAGCATGAGGACTAGCGGGGGGGGGAATGAGCAGTTCTTC
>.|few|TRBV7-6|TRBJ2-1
CASSQLGAYNEQFF
TGTGCCAGCAGCCAACTGGGGGCCTACAATGAGCAGTTCTTC
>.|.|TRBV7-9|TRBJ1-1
CASSLEQGRLNTEAFF
TGTGCCAGCAGCTTAGAACAGGGAAGATTGAACACTGAAGCTTTCTTT
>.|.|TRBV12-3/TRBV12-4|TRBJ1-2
CASSLDPTGYYGYTF
TGTGCCAGCAGTTTAGACCCCACAGGCTACTATGGCTACACCTTC
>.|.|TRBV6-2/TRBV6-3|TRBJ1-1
CASSYGGGGRNTEAFF
TGTGCCAGCAGTTACGGGGGGGGCGGACGGAACACTGAAGCTTTCTTT
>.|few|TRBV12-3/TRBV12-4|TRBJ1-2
CASSAPGANYGYTF
TGTGCCAGCAGTGCCCCGGGAGCTAACTATGGCTACACCTTC
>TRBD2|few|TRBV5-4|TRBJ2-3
CASSLVGLATDTQYF
TGTGCCAGCAGCTTGGTAGGACTAGCGACAGATACGCAGTATTTT
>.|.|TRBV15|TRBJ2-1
CATSREFWGYEQFF
TGTGCCACCAGCAGAGAGTTTTGGGGATATGAGCAGTTCTTC
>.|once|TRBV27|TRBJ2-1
CASSSSGFDEQFF
TGTGCCAGCAGTTCCAGTGGGTTCGATGAGCAGTTCTTC
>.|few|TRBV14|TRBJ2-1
CASSQRGAGNEQFF
TGTGCCAGCAGCCAACGGGGGGCCGGGAATGAGCAGTTCTTC
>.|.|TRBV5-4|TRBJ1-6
CASSEDRASYNSPLHF
TGTGCCAGCAGCGAGGACCGTGCCTCCTATAATTCACCCCTCCACTTT
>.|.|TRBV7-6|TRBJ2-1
CASSFSPTGGSYNEQFF
TGTGCCAGCAGCTTTTCCCCAACAGGTGGCTCCTACAATGAGCAGTTCTTC
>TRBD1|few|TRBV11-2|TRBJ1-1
CASSFRDREEDTEAFF
TGTGCCAGCAGCTTCCGGGACAGGGAAGAAGACACTGAGGCTTTCTTT
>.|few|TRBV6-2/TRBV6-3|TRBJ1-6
CASSYASLNSPLHF
TGTGCCAGCAGTTACGCGAGTCTGAATTCACCCCTCCACTTT
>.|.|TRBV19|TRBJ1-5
CASSIRAESNQPQHF
TGTGCCAGTAGTATTCGGGCAGAATCAAATCAGCCCCAGCATTTT
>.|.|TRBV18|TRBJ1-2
CASSTREESNHGYTF
TGTGCCAGCTCAACCCGCGAAGAATCTAACCATGGCTACACCTTC